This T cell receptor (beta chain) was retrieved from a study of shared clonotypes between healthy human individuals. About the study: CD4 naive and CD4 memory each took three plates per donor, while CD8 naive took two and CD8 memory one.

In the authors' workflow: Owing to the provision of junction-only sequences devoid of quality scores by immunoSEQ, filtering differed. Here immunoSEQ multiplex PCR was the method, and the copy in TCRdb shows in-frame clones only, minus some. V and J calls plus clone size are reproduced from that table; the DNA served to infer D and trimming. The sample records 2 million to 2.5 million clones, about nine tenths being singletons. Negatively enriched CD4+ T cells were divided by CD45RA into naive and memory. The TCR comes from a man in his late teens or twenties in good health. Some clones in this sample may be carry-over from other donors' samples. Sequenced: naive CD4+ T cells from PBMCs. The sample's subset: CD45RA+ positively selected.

DNA of the CDR3: TGTGCCAGCAGCCCGCCGGGTCTTTACAATGAGCAGTTCTTC. This translates into CASSPPGLYNEQFF. The gene calls are TRBV14 and TRBJ2-1, with D unresolved. CDR1 and CDR2 from the germline V gene are SGHDN and FVKESK. The V gene lost 4 bases and the J gene lost 4 bases, with 11 bases spanning the gap. The CDR3 spans 14 residues. Filled out from reference TRBV14 and TRBJ2-1, the complete variable domain reads EAGVTQFPSHSVIEKGQTVTLRCDPISGHDNLYWYRRVMGKEIKFLLHFVKESKQDESGMPNNRFLAERTGGTYSTLKVQPAELEDSGVYFCASSPPGLYNEQFFGPGTRLTVL.